The next 7 T cell receptor beta chains were all read from a single sample in a study of Ad26.COV2.S vaccination and SARS-CoV-2 variants (dated by TCRdb to the early 2020s). In light of the paper, this sample's time point label describes: individuals recovered from natural SARS-CoV-2 infection. Libraries came from the immunoSEQ multiplex PCR assay. In TCRdb, the immuneACCESS table is reduced to in-frame sequences with V and J assigned. These tables do not hold every clone; where another copy was compared, an unresolved V gene accounts for under half, and the others remain unexplained. A total of over 110,000 clones appear in this sample, roughly 89% of them only once. The ten most abundant clones make up around 5.1% of the sample. Sequenced material: peripheral blood, taken after recovery from COVID-19. The receptor source for this set is a human donor who had recovered from COVID-19.

This clone turned up a few times. In DNA, the CDR3 is TGTGCCAGCAGCCCCCGGGCTTCGGCGTACAATGAGCAGTTCTTC. As protein: CASSPRASAYNEQFF. The chain couples TRBV9 to TRBJ2-1; D is unresolved. Trimming shortened V by 4 bases and J by 4 bases, and 15 bases separated the two germline ends. Germline V gene lookup returns CDR1 SGDLS and CDR2 YYNGEE. The CDR3 has 15 residues.

The chain carries TRBV28 and TRBJ2-5; a possible D gene is TRBD1 (6 bases). The CDR3 loop spans 15 amino acids. Germline CDR1 MDHEN, CDR2 SYDVKM. V was clipped by 6 bases and J by 4 bases, with 18 bases between them. The CDR3 sequence is CASSLPIQGTETQYF. In DNA, the CDR3 is TGTGCCAGCAGCTTACCGATTCAGGGGACAGAGACCCAGTACTTC.

The chain uses TRBV5-5 and TRBJ2-5, with D maybe TRBD1 (5 bases). Deletions cut 0 bases from V and 5 bases from J, with 17 bases between. CDR1 and CDR2 (germline): SGHKS, YYEKEE (reference sequence). This CDR3 has 16 residues. The chain's CDR3 is CASSLDVVRQGETQYF. DNA for the CDR3: TGTGCCAGCAGCTTGGACGTCGTCCGGCAGGGTGAGACCCAGTACTTC.

The V and J genes are TRBV19 and TRBJ2-7; D is undetermined. Between the trimmed V and J ends, which lost 0 bases and 5 bases, there was a span of 8 bases. The length of the CDR3 is 13 residues. Germline CDR1 and CDR2: LNHDA and SQIVND (reference sequence). The CDR3 sequence is CASSIDSSNEQYF. CDR3 sequence (DNA): TGTGCCAGTAGTATAGATTCTTCTAACGAGCAGTACTTC.

This clone occurred a few times. This chain links TRBV4-1 with TRBJ1-5, with 9 bases that match TRBD1. CDR3 length equals 17 residues. Unmatched junction bases numbered 13, after V lost 10 bases and J lost 0 bases. Germline V gene data show CDR1 as MGHRA and CDR2 as YSYEKL. This CDR3 is CATAPRQGDTSNQPQHF. The CDR3 DNA reads TGCGCCACCGCGCCTAGACAGGGGGACACTAGCAATCAGCCCCAGCATTTT.

CDR3 sequence (DNA): TGTGCCAGTAGTACTCTCCGAGGGGTTGGGGGAGGCAAAAACATTCAGTACTTC. This codes for CASSTLRGVGGGKNIQYF. The chain is built from TRBV19 and TRBJ2-4; TRBD2 is a possible D gene (6 bases). The V gene's germline CDR1 is LNHDA and CDR2 SQIVND (reference sequence). V lost 4 bases and J lost 3, with 22 bases in between. CDR3 length: 18 residues.

The V call is TRBV28, the J call TRBJ2-2; TRBD1 or TRBD2 may be the D gene (5 bases each). V was cut by 10 bases and J by 1 base, with 16 bases left in between. The CDR3 is 15 residues long. Germline CDR1 reads MDHEN; CDR2 reads SYDVKM. CDR3 loop: CAIHPGPWNTGELFF. Written as DNA, the CDR3 is TGTGCCATACACCCGGGACCTTGGAACACCGGGGAGCTGTTTTTT.